This TCR beta chain was recovered during a study of OX40 agonist ivuxolimab in advanced cancers. Study at large: Patients enrolled in dose escalation were diagnosed with hepatocellular carcinoma, melanoma, renal cell or head and neck cancer. Three partial responders included one hepatocellular carcinoma patient and two cutaneous melanoma patients. General study findings and limits: Researchers did not determine the expanded peripheral T cells' antigen specificity.

Assay: immunoSEQ multiplex PCR; the TCRdb copy retains only in-frame clones and omits some. The data hold more than 60,000 clones, with more than 75% observed a single time. To note about this clone: The antigen is undetermined.

Germline V lookup: CDR1 SQVTM, CDR2 ANQGSEA. V lost 4 bases, J lost 2 bases, and 8 bases lay in between. The CDR3 has 12 amino acids. The chain combines TRBV29-1 with TRBJ2-5; the D gene could be TRBD1 or TRBD2 (5 bases each). Sequenced material: CD4+ or CD8+ T cells sorted from blood, taken in a trial of the OX40 agonist ivuxolimab. This sequence originates from an adult with an advanced solid tumor such as melanoma, head and neck, liver or kidney cancer. In DNA form, the CDR3 reads TGCAGCGTTGGGGGACGGCAAGAGACCCAGTACTTC. Protein sequence: CSVGGRQETQYF.